The next 10 T cell receptor beta chains were all read from a single sample in a study of STAT3 mutations in large granular lymphocyte leukemia. Overall study results and limits: At least one immunodominant TCR beta clonotype appeared in every T-cell large granular lymphocyte leukemia patient.

Sequencing used immunoSEQ multiplex PCR; TCRdb keeps in-frame clones, though not all of them. The data show under 15,000 clones, with about three quarters seen just once and about 51% held by the top ten. Antigens of these TCRs are unknown. What was sequenced was peripheral blood mononuclear cells. The receptors stem from a man in his sixties with T-cell large granular lymphocyte leukemia. Some clones in this sample may be carry-over from other donors' samples.

This clone occurred once. The chain combines TRBV18 with TRBJ2-6; 8 bases map to TRBD2. V shed 3 bases and J 3 bases; nucleotides not matched to a gene: 4. Germline V gene sequence: CDR1 KGHSH, CDR2 LQKENI. The CDR3 has 16 residues. CDR3 coding DNA: TGTGCCAGCTCACCCCGAAGCGGGAGTGGGGCCAACGTCCTGACTTTC. Residues: CASSPRSGSGANVLTF.

The CDR3 nucleotides read TGTGCCAGCAGCCAACAACCGGGACTAGCGGGATCTGGGGCCAACGTCCTGACTTTC. It translates to CASSQQPGLAGSGANVLTF. The chain links TRBV4-2 to TRBJ2-6; 13 nucleotides align to TRBD2. The J segment lost 1 base and the V segment lost 2 bases, leaving 5 bases of the junction unmatched. CDR1 LGHNA and CDR2 YNFKEQ come from the germline V gene. This CDR3 spans 19 amino acids.

The J gene is TRBJ2-7, the V gene TRBV30; 7 bases fit TRBD2. Germline V gene sequence: CDR1 GTSNPN, CDR2 SVGIG (reference sequence). The CDR3 is 12 residues long. With V trimmed by 4 bases and J by 6 bases, 6 bases remained unmatched. The CDR3 is CAWTRGRGEQYF. Written as DNA, the CDR3 is TGTGCCTGGACTCGCGGGAGAGGCGAGCAGTACTTC.

The chain combines TRBV29-1 with TRBJ1-1; D unresolved. The CDR3 runs 11 residues. Between the trimmed V and J ends, which lost 8 bases and 3 bases, there was a span of 10 bases. Germline V lookup: CDR1 SQVTM, CDR2 ANQGSEA. Here the CDR3 DNA reads TGCAGCCTTCGACGGGACACTGAAGCTTTCTTT. It encodes CSLRRDTEAFF.

This clone was picked up a small number of times. This chain joins TRBV6-5 and TRBJ2-5; 7 nucleotides align to TRBD2. The CDR3 totals 13 residues. Looked up from germline, CDR1 is MNHEY and CDR2 is SVGAGI. The V segment lost 10 bases and the J segment 2 bases; nucleotides outside the gene matches: 7. The CDR3 nucleotides are TGTGCCACCGGACCTAGCGGACAAGAGACCCAGTACTTC. Translated: CATGPSGQETQYF.

This chain links TRBV7-9 with TRBJ1-2, with 7 nucleotides matching TRBD1. The ends lost 4 bases at V and 4 bases at J; junction bases unmatched: 9. Germline CDR1 reads SEHNR; CDR2 reads FQNEAQ (reference sequence). The CDR3 is 15 residues long. In DNA form, the CDR3 reads TGTGCCAGCAGCTCCGGGGGGACAGAATCCTATGGCTACACCTTC. Encoded protein: CASSSGGTESYGYTF. Together with reference TRBV7-9 and TRBJ1-2, the CDR3 gives the full variable domain: DTGVSQNPRHKITKRGQNVTFRCDPISEHNRLYWYRQTLGQGPEFLTYFQNEAQLEKSRLLSDRFSAERPKGSFSTLEIQRTEQGDSAMYLCASSSGGTESYGYTFGSGTRLTVV.

This clone was recorded a few times. V is TRBV19 and J is TRBJ2-7; 13 positions match TRBD2. CDR1 is LNHDA and CDR2 is SQIVND in the germline V gene (reference sequence). The CDR3 is made up of 17 amino acids. The V gene end was trimmed by 0 bases and the J gene end by 0 bases; junction bases not matched to a gene: 2. Here the CDR3 reads CASSIEGTSGISYEQYF. CDR3 bases: TGTGCCAGTAGTATAGAGGGGACTAGCGGGATCTCCTACGAGCAGTACTTC.

The chain is built from TRBV27 and TRBJ2-5; either TRBD1 or TRBD2 may supply D (6 bases each). Per germline, CDR1 MNHEY and CDR2 SMNVEV (reference sequence). Trimming removed 5 bases from V and 4 bases from J, with 8 bases in between. The CDR3 has 12 residues. CDR3 nucleotides: TGTGCCAGCAGTGGAGGGGGAGAGACCCAGTACTTC. Its protein is CASSGGGETQYF.

The chain has TRBV5-1 and TRBJ2-1, with D uncertain. The V gene's germline CDR1 is SGHRS and CDR2 YFSETQ. CDR3 length: 12 amino acids. With 0 bases removed from V and 7 bases from J, the gap between germline ends came to 5 bases. In nucleotides, the CDR3 is TGCGCCAGCAGCTTGGGGGCGAATGAGCAGTTCTTC. This sequence encodes CASSLGANEQFF. Full variable domain (remainder filled in from reference TRBV5-1 and TRBJ2-1): KAGVTQTPRYLIKTRGQQVTLSCSPISGHRSVSWYQQTPGQGLQFLFEYFSETQRNKGNFPGRFSGRQFSNSRSEMNVSTLELGDSALYLCASSLGANEQFFGPGTRLTVL.

V usage is TRBV6-5 and J usage is TRBJ2-7; D might be TRBD2 (6 bases). Trimming took off 2 bases at V and 3 bases at J, with 8 bases between the two ends. The CDR3 sequence is 13 residues long. The V gene's germline CDR1 is MNHEY and CDR2 SVGAGI. This CDR3 is CASSYGTVYEQYF. CDR3 in DNA: TGTGCCAGCAGTTACGGGACTGTCTACGAGCAGTACTTC.